The source of this T cell receptor beta chain is a study of cytomegalovirus exposure and HLA in healthy donors. Study findings and constraints: Later analysis reportedly placed an Asian-associated ancestry cluster below the approximately 680-donor mean in N-insertions.

For this clone: The antigen remains undetermined.

A multiplex PCR was run with 60 Vbeta primers and 13 Jbeta primers. Some clones are missing from TCRdb's copy, which holds only in-frame ones; the method was immunoSEQ multiplex PCR. The repertoire has approximately 170,000 clones, less than 90% of them found once; the top ten carry over 4%. Germline assignment: CDR1 MNHEY and CDR2 SMNVEV (reference sequence). The germline V and J ends were trimmed by 5 bases and 5 bases, with 12 bases remaining between them. The CDR3 covers 13 residues. Samples came from healthy bone marrow donors. This TCR came from a man aged 50 to 59 in good health and CMV-seropositive. This sequence joins TRBV27 and TRBJ1-2; a possible D gene is TRBD1 (5 bases). Sequenced: PBMCs. The CDR3: CASSSRVTYGYTF. DNA of the CDR3: TGTGCCAGCAGTAGCAGGGTTACTTATGGCTACACCTTC.